These 7 T cell receptor beta chains originate from one sample sequenced in a study of spatial heterogeneity in lung cancer. Noted time point: sample taken at primary tumor resection. Unsorted tumor, nontumor lung tissue or cryopreserved PBMC supplied the whole RNA. TCRdb redid the calling of the 5' RACE reads with MiXCR, one entry per CDR3 protein. The data show roughly 79,000 distinct CDR3 sequences, roughly 12% seen once. The material was PBMCs, obtained at surgery. All receptors derive from a male donor with early-stage non-small cell lung cancer.

This clonotype was seen only a few times. The chain combines TRBV21-1 with TRBJ2-7; the table's D call, TRBD1, has no DNA check behind it. TRBV21-1 is assigned pseudogene status. The length of the CDR3 is 15 residues. CDR3 residues: CASSKRWDRAYEQYF. The CDR3 nucleotides read TGTGCCAGCAGCAAAAGATGGGACAGGGCCTACGAGCAGTACTTC.

This clonotype came up a few times. This sequence joins TRBV6-2 or TRBV6-3 and TRBJ1-1, with 9 nucleotides matching TRBD1. The V gene's germline CDR1 is MNHEY and CDR2 SVGEGT. The CDR3 is made up of 14 amino acids. J lost 7 bases, V lost 2 bases, and 5 bases had no gene match. This chain's CDR3 is CASSYRTGAGEAFF. In nucleotides, the CDR3 is TGTGCCAGCAGTTACCGGACAGGGGCAGGTGAAGCTTTCTTT.

This clonotype came up many times. The V gene is TRBV6-5, the J gene TRBJ1-2; no firm D call. Trimming pared 5 bases from V and 4 bases from J, leaving 14 bases between. Germline CDR1 is MNHEY and CDR2 is SVGAGI. CDR3 length: 14 residues. CDR3 in DNA: TGTGCCAGCAGTCGTAGTGAGAGTGTCTATGGCTACACCTTC. This sequence encodes CASSRSESVYGYTF.

V gene TRBV7-9 combines with J gene TRBJ2-3; 7 nucleotides match TRBD1. The ends lost 5 bases at V and 2 bases at J; junction bases unmatched: 7. This CDR3 comprises 15 residues. Germline V CDR1 and CDR2: SEHNR, FQNEAQ (reference sequence). CDR3 sequence: CASSDSDRLTDTQYF. The CDR3 DNA reads as TGTGCCAGCAGCGACTCGGACAGGCTCACAGATACGCAGTATTTT. The full variable domain, rest sourced from reference TRBV7-9 and TRBJ2-3, is DTGVSQNPRHKITKRGQNVTFRCDPISEHNRLYWYRQTLGQGPEFLTYFQNEAQLEKSRLLSDRFSAERPKGSFSTLEIQRTEQGDSAMYLCASSDSDRLTDTQYFGPGTRLTVL.

This clonotype was seen more than once but under ten times. This sequence joins TRBV7-2 and TRBJ2-2, with a tentative D call TRBD2 (6 bases). There are 14 residues in the CDR3. Germline V gene sequence: CDR1 SGHTA, CDR2 FQGNSA. Trimming left V 5 bases short and J 6 bases short, with 13 bases between. In DNA, the CDR3 is TGTGCCAGCAGCGAGTCGGGGGTCCCCGGGGAGCTGTTTTTT. It encodes CASSESGVPGELFF.

The rearrangement links TRBV6-2 or TRBV6-3 to TRBJ2-7; the match to TRBD1 covers 8 bases. CDR3 length: 12 amino acids. Germline V lookup: CDR1 MNHEY, CDR2 SVGEGT. V was clipped by 4 bases and J by 6 bases; unmatched bases: 2. CDR3 sequence reads: CASSSRGPEQYF. The DNA for the CDR3 is TGTGCCAGCAGTTCCAGGGGGCCCGAGCAGTACTTC.

This clonotype was detected ten times or more. The chain uses TRBV11-1 and TRBJ1-5; D is uncertain. V dropped 9 bases and J dropped 4 bases, with 13 bases sitting between them. Germline loops: CDR1 SGHAT, CDR2 FQDESV (reference sequence). The CDR3 spans 13 residues. In DNA form, the CDR3 reads TGTGCCAGTAGTCTAGACCGGAATCAGCCCCAGCATTTT. It encodes CASSLDRNQPQHF.